Detailed here is one TCR beta chain. Its antigen is not identified. The nonmyeloablative bone marrow transplants came from related graft donors, with transient mixed chimerism. Thawed PBMCs were FACS-sorted into unstimulated CD4+CD25+CD127- regulatory T cells, CD4+CD25- non-regulatory cells, CD4 and CD8 cells. Sequenced by immunoSEQ multiplex PCR; TCRdb stores in-frame clones only, minus some. The sample shows approximately 50,000 clones, roughly nine tenths of them seen only once. From germline, CDR1 is PRHDT and CDR2 FYEKMQ (reference sequence). Losses at the gene ends were 1 base for V and 5 bases for J; bases not matched to a gene: 5. The CDR3 is 15 amino acids. The entry originates in a study of Tregs in tolerant kidney transplant recipients. Study-level points and caveats: Tolerant patients' donor-specific Tregs expanded beyond overall Tregs, suggesting antigen-driven growth. The small number of patients limits these findings pending further validation.

This sample comprised CD8+ T cells from blood (PBMCs), obtained 24 months after the transplant. The sequence derives from a human patient who received a combined kidney and bone marrow transplant. Some T cells may be transferred from the graft donor. The chain combines TRBV13 with TRBJ2-3, with 8 bases identical to TRBD2. This CDR3 reads CASSLAGGPIDTQYF. DNA for the CDR3: TGTGCCAGCAGCTTAGCGGGAGGGCCTATAGATACGCAGTATTTT.